This TCR beta chain was captured in a study of cytomegalovirus exposure and HLA in healthy donors. Study observations and caveats: Fewer than 20,000 TCR beta sequences were associated with HLA alleles at 0.05 false discovery rate in a later analysis.

As regards this clone: Its antigen is as yet unknown.

Per germline, CDR1 SGHNT and CDR2 YYREEE (reference sequence). This CDR3 comprises 15 residues. The J segment lost 5 bases and the V segment lost 4 bases, leaving 5 bases of the junction unmatched. This PCR relied on a set of 60 Vbeta primers and 13 Jbeta primers. Assay used: immunoSEQ multiplex PCR; TCRdb lists only in-frame clones, some missing. The sample records 110,000 or so clones, about 64% being singletons. This clonotype was sampled from a man younger than 35 in good health and CMV-seropositive. The J gene is TRBJ2-2, the V gene TRBV5-4; TRBD2 matches at 10 bases. The specimen was PBMCs. The CDR3 DNA sequence: TGTGCCAGCAGCGTGGGACTAGCGAGGACCGGGGAGCTGTTTTTT. Protein sequence: CASSVGLARTGELFF. Looking up the rest from reference TRBV5-4 and TRBJ2-2 gives the full variable domain: ETGVTQSPTHLIKTRGQQVTLRCSSQSGHNTVSWYQQALGQGPQFIFQYYREEENGRGNFPPRFSGLQFPNYSSELNVNALELDDSALYLCASSVGLARTGELFFGEGSRLTVL.